The text below deals with one TCR beta chain. This specimen comes from a study of lymphopenia after photon versus proton radiotherapy. TCRdb's copy holds only in-frame clones and misses some; the assay was immunoSEQ multiplex PCR. The sample has about 26,000 clones; around 85% are singletons. The TCR sequence derives from a man aged 30-40 years with gastric cancer. Sequencing used peripheral blood, obtained from a patient treated with photon-based radiotherapy.

CDR3 nucleotide sequence: TGTGCCAGCAGGGGGACTAGCGGGGGCAGCTCCTACGAGCAGTACTTC. Translating it yields CASRGTSGGSSYEQYF. The rearrangement uses TRBV2 and TRBJ2-7, with 14 bases fitting TRBD2. This CDR3 is 16 amino acids long. Germline assignment: CDR1 SNHLY and CDR2 FYNNEI. The junction had 4 bases not matched to a gene; V was cut back by 6 bases and J by 0 bases.